Listed here are 27 T cell receptor beta chains from one sample, sequenced in a study of CD8+CD57+ T cells in acquired aplastic anemia. Genomic DNA constituted the template upon which TCR beta VDJ and CDR3 profiling was performed. TCRdb itself ran the reads through MiXCR, one entry per CDR3 protein. The table has about 190,000 distinct CDR3 sequences, roughly half seen once; the top ten hold roughly 15%. The source material was sorted CD4+, CD8+, or CD8+CD57+ T cells (not recorded which) from PBMCs. The receptors originated from a human donor in good health, serving as a control.

The chain couples TRBV10-2 to TRBJ1-2, with TRBD1 as a possible D gene (6 bases). Deletions cut 3 bases from V and 4 bases from J, with 15 bases between. CDR3 length: 15 amino acids. The germline CDR1 and CDR2 sequences are WSHSY and SAAADI. The CDR3, as DNA: TGCGCCAGCAGTGATTTTTACAGGGACTTCTATGGCTACACCTTC. Its translation: CASSDFYRDFYGYTF.

In the case of this clonotype: Since the CDR3 does not end with the conserved phenylalanine or tryptophan, this likely comes from a read error. The DNA is omitted, as the CDR3 cannot be located on it reliably, and the CDR3 follows TCRdb's listing. The rearrangement links TRBV10-3 to TRBJ2-7; TRBD1 reflects the table's D call only, with no check against the DNA. The CDR3 is 12 residues long, ends included. Looked up from germline, CDR1 is ENHRY and CDR2 is SYGVKD. The CDR3: CAISESLRARGL.

In its sample, this clonotype was seen a few times. With a much larger clone just one base away, this may be a read error. The chain recombines TRBV5-5 with TRBJ1-4; D possibly corresponds to TRBD1 (6 bases). Trimming took 4 bases from V and 5 from J, leaving 15 bases between them. CDR3 length: 15 amino acids. Germline V gene data show CDR1 as SGHKS and CDR2 as YYEKEE (reference sequence). The CDR3 coding sequence is TGTGCCAGCAGCGATAGGACAGTTAAGAATGAAAAACTGTTTTTT. It encodes CASSDRTVKNEKLFF. Variable domain in full (rest from reference TRBV5-5 and TRBJ1-4): DAGVTQSPTHLIKTRGQQVTLRCSPISGHKSVSWYQQVLGQGPQFIFQYYEKEERGRGNFPDRFSARQFPNYSSELNVNALLLGDSALYLCASSDRTVKNEKLFFGSGTQLSVL.

This clonotype turned up a few times. The J gene is TRBJ2-7, the V gene TRBV7-6, with a possible D match to TRBD1 (7 bases). The germline V gene encodes CDR1 SGHVS and CDR2 FNYEAQ. This CDR3 has 15 amino acids. The ends were cut back, 4 bases at V and 4 bases at J, with 17 bases in the middle. The CDR3 DNA reads TGTGCCAGCAGCTCCCGGACAGGCGGGGCTTACGAGCAGTACTTC. Amino acid sequence: CASSSRTGGAYEQYF.

There are many counts of this clonotype. The V gene is TRBV12-3 or TRBV12-4, the J gene TRBJ1-3; D might be TRBD1 (5 bases). The CDR3 is 11 residues long. Trimming shortened V by 2 bases and J by 11 bases, and 7 bases separated the two germline ends. The CDR3 region is CASSLSGAIYF. The CDR3 region has the DNA TGTGCCAGCAGTTTATCGGGGGCCATATATTTT.

This clonotype has a single count. At one end, the junction sequence differs from germline, possibly due to a read error. The chain carries TRBV7-6 and TRBJ2-5; TRBD1 or TRBD2 may be the D gene (5 bases each). The CDR3 has 19 amino acids. Per the germline V gene, CDR1 is SGHVS and CDR2 is FNYEAQ. The CDR3 here is CASSLAEGTMPLYQETQCF. As DNA, the CDR3 is TGTGCCAGCAGCTTAGCTGAGGGGACCATGCCGCTGTACCAAGAGACCCAGTGCTTC. The variable domain in full, with the rest retrieved from reference TRBV7-6 and TRBJ2-5, is GAGVSQSPRYKVTKRGQDVALRCDPISGHVSLYWYRQALGQGPEFLTYFNYEAQQDKSGLPNDRFSAERPEGSISTLTIQRTEQRDSAMYRCASSLAEGTMPLYQETQCFGPGTRLLVL.

This clonotype has just a few counts. V usage is TRBV2 and J usage is TRBJ1-1, with D hard to call. Germline assignment: CDR1 SNHLY and CDR2 FYNNEI. The V end was cut by 10 bases, the J end by 5 bases, with 17 bases between. The CDR3 sequence is 13 residues long. CDR3 DNA sequence: TGTGCCACCGGAATTAACACAAGGACTGAAGCTTTCTTT. Protein: CATGINTRTEAFF.

This clonotype was recorded many times. The chain links TRBV28 to TRBJ2-7; 12 nucleotides agree with TRBD1. The J segment lost 5 bases and the V segment lost 4 bases, leaving 6 bases of the junction unmatched. There are 15 residues in the CDR3. Germline V gene lookup returns CDR1 MDHEN and CDR2 SYDVKM. CDR3 loop: CASSSAGTGGDEQYF. CDR3 DNA: TGTGCCAGCAGTTCAGCTGGGACAGGGGGCGACGAGCAGTACTTC. Together with reference TRBV28 and TRBJ2-7, the CDR3 gives the full variable domain: DVKVTQSSRYLVKRTGEKVFLECVQDMDHENMFWYRQDPGLGLRLIYFSYDVKMKEKGDIPEGYSVSREKKERFSLILESASTNQTSMYLCASSSAGTGGDEQYFGPGTRLTVT.

The chain is built from TRBV10-3 and TRBJ2-1, with 9 bases matching TRBD1. With 9 bases clipped from V and 9 bases from J, the junction kept 36 bases outside the gene matches. Looked up from germline, CDR1 is ENHRY and CDR2 is SYGVKD. CDR3 length equals 22 residues. CDR3: CAISHNRDGATSAMTGGSEQFF. In nucleotides, the CDR3 is TGTGCCATAAGCCATAACAGGGATGGGGCCACCAGTGCTATGACAGGGGGGAGTGAGCAGTTCTTC.

The chain carries TRBV2 and TRBJ2-3, with 10 bases identical to TRBD1. Germline CDR1 SNHLY, CDR2 FYNNEI. Germline trimming cut 3 bases from V and 10 bases from J; bases unmatched to any gene: 16. The CDR3 consists of 17 residues. CDR3 DNA sequence: TGTGCCAGCAGTGATCCCTTCCCTATTGACAGGGGGCACGCGCAGTATTTT. Amino acid sequence: CASSDPFPIDRGHAQYF.

This chain connects TRBV9 to TRBJ2-7; possibly TRBD1 for D (5 bases). Trimming left V 4 bases short and J 4 bases short, with 18 bases between. The CDR3 is 15 residues long. From germline, CDR1 is SGDLS and CDR2 YYNGEE. CDR3 nucleotides: TGTGCCAGCAGCCGAAAGGGGCAGGGCAAGTACGAGCAGTACTTC. It is translated as CASSRKGQGKYEQYF.

The sample holds a few counts of this clonotype. The chain combines TRBV7-9 with TRBJ2-2, with 10 nucleotides matching TRBD1. Germline trimming cut 5 bases from V and 5 bases from J; bases unmatched to any gene: 17. The CDR3 contains 19 residues. The germline V gene encodes CDR1 SEHNR and CDR2 FQNEAQ (reference sequence). This CDR3 is CASSPPWVSAGQGTGELFF. As DNA, the CDR3 is TGTGCCAGCAGCCCCCCGTGGGTATCGGCGGGACAGGGGACCGGGGAGCTGTTTTTT. Based on the CDR3 plus reference TRBV7-9 and TRBJ2-2, the full variable domain is DTGVSQNPRHKITKRGQNVTFRCDPISEHNRLYWYRQTLGQGPEFLTYFQNEAQLEKSRLLSDRFSAERPKGSFSTLEIQRTEQGDSAMYLCASSPPWVSAGQGTGELFFGEGSRLTVL.

This chain links TRBV6-2 or TRBV6-3 with TRBJ2-7; 12 bases agree with TRBD2. The V gene end was trimmed by 0 bases and the J gene end by 3 bases; junction bases not matched to a gene: 0. Germline V gene data show CDR1 as MNHEY and CDR2 as SVGEGT. The CDR3 length is 15 residues. DNA of the CDR3: TGTGCCAGCAGTTACTCGGGACTAGCGGGCTACGAGCAGTACTTC. It yields the protein CASSYSGLAGYEQYF.

In the case of this clonotype: A read error may produce the germline difference seen at one junction end. This chain links TRBV6-2 or TRBV6-3 with TRBJ2-7; D remains unclear. The CDR3 spans 8 residues. CDR1 and CDR2 (germline): MNHEY, SVGEGT. In nucleotides, the CDR3 is TGTGCCAGCAGTGAGGCGGACTTC. It codes for CASSEADF.

This clonotype was picked up many times. This chain links TRBV7-8 with TRBJ2-1, with 7 bases identical to TRBD2. The CDR3 sequence is 21 residues long. V dropped 0 bases and J dropped 5; count of bases not matched to a gene: 22. Germline CDR1 SGHVS, CDR2 FQNEAQ. CDR3 sequence (DNA): TGTGCCAGCAGCTTAGCCTTTTCCATGGGGGGGGGTACATCCCCCAACAATGAGCAGTTCTTC. Translating it yields CASSLAFSMGGGTSPNNEQFF.

This chain joins TRBV29-1 and TRBJ1-1, with D tentatively TRBD1 (6 bases). This CDR3 contains 14 residues. Germline-derived CDR1 and CDR2 are SQVTM and ANQGSEA. V lost 6 bases and J lost 2, with 16 bases in between. The CDR3: CSVGNRAENTEAFF. CDR3 DNA sequence: TGCAGCGTCGGAAACAGGGCGGAAAACACTGAAGCTTTCTTT.

This clonotype was seen many times. The V call is TRBV5-8, the J call TRBJ1-1; D remains unclear. From germline, CDR1 is SGHTS and CDR2 YDEGEE. The CDR3 loop spans 15 amino acids. V was shortened by 0 bases and J by 1 base, with 10 bases between the two germline ends. This CDR3 is CASSLAGRRNTEAFF. The DNA for the CDR3 is TGTGCCAGCAGCTTGGCTGGGCGGAGGAACACTGAAGCTTTCTTT.

The chain has TRBV30 and TRBJ1-4; D is perhaps TRBD1 (5 bases). Deletions cut 1 base from V and 8 bases from J, with 26 bases between. The germline V gene has CDR1 GTSNPN and CDR2 SVGIG (reference sequence). The CDR3 is made up of 18 amino acids. For the CDR3, the DNA is TGTGCCTGGAGTGAGAGGGGAGCCGGGACGGTAGTTAGCGAAAAACTGTTTTTT. Encoded protein: CAWSERGAGTVVSEKLFF. The complete variable domain, with remaining parts taken from reference TRBV30 and TRBJ1-4, reads SQTIHQWPATLVQPVGSPLSLECTVEGTSNPNLYWYRQAAGRGLQLLFYSVGIGQISSEVPQNLSASRPQDRQFILSSKKLLLSDSGFYLCAWSERGAGTVVSEKLFFGSGTQLSVL.

The chain uses TRBV15 and TRBJ2-7; 8 bases match TRBD1. The germline V gene has CDR1 LNHNV and CDR2 YYDKDF (reference sequence). The junction had 8 bases not matched to a gene; V was cut back by 4 bases and J by 3 bases. The CDR3 loop spans 15 amino acids. The CDR3: CATSTGTGGLYEQYF. Written as DNA, the CDR3 is TGTGCCACCAGCACCGGGACAGGAGGGCTCTACGAGCAGTACTTC.

The chain links TRBV5-1 to TRBJ2-5; D may match TRBD1 or TRBD2 (5 bases each). Germline lookup yields CDR1 SGHRS and CDR2 YFSETQ. The CDR3 totals 14 residues. V dropped 4 bases and J dropped 3 bases, with 13 bases sitting between them. CDR3 region: CASSALVGEETQYF. In nucleotides, the CDR3 is TGCGCCAGCAGCGCCCTGGTGGGGGAAGAGACCCAGTACTTC.

This clonotype was seen a few times. A read error may be the cause here, since a much bigger clone is one base away. CDR3 DNA: TGTGCCATCAGTGACTCTTCGGAACATGACTACGAGCAGTACTTC. Amino acid sequence: CAISDSSEHDYEQYF. V is TRBV10-3 and J is TRBJ2-7; D is unclear. The V gene's germline CDR1 is ENHRY and CDR2 SYGVKD. V lost 3 bases, J lost 3 bases, and 15 bases lay in between. The CDR3 is 15 residues long.

The sample holds many counts of this clonotype. In DNA form, the CDR3 reads TGTGCCAGCAGCTTAGAGTGGCAGGGAGGAAACATTCAGTACTTC. Amino acid sequence: CASSLEWQGGNIQYF. The chain is built from TRBV7-2 and TRBJ2-4, with D perhaps TRBD2 (6 bases). Deletions cut 1 base from V and 6 bases from J, with 13 bases between. The germline V gene encodes CDR1 SGHTA and CDR2 FQGNSA. This CDR3 is 15 amino acids long.

In its sample, this clonotype was seen many times. V and J are TRBV10-3 and TRBJ1-3; D gene unclear. Germline V gene sequence: CDR1 ENHRY, CDR2 SYGVKD. V shed 3 bases and J shed 4 bases, with 7 bases lying between them. CDR3 length: 13 residues. The CDR3 sequence: CAISEYGGNTIYF. The CDR3 nucleotides are TGTGCCATCAGTGAATACGGGGGAAACACCATATATTTT.

This chain connects TRBV5-1 to TRBJ1-1; no firm D call. The germline gives CDR1 SGHRS, CDR2 YFSETQ. The CDR3 extends over 13 amino acids. Trimming left V 4 bases short and J 5 bases short, with 12 bases between. The CDR3 DNA sequence: TGCGCCAGCAGCCGGGAGTCGACGACTGAAGCTTTCTTT. This sequence encodes CASSRESTTEAFF.

The table lists this clonotype with many counts. Here the CDR3 DNA reads TGTGCCAGCAGTTCACAGGGGATGGGGAATTCACCCCTCCACTTT. As protein: CASSSQGMGNSPLHF. The rearrangement links TRBV7-3 to TRBJ1-6; 7 bases are a match to TRBD1. Losses at the gene ends were 6 bases for V and 7 bases for J; bases not matched to a gene: 9. Germline V gene lookup returns CDR1 SGHTA and CDR2 FQGTGA. The CDR3 consists of 15 residues. Looking up the rest from reference TRBV7-3 and TRBJ1-6 gives the full variable domain: GAGVSQTPSNKVTEKGKYVELRCDPISGHTALYWYRQSLGQGPEFLIYFQGTGAADDSGLPNDRFFAVRPEGSVSTLKIQRTERGDSAVYLCASSSQGMGNSPLHFGNGTRLTVT.

This clonotype has a handful of counts. This chain links TRBV6-5 with TRBJ1-1; D gene unclear. Germline assignment: CDR1 MNHEY and CDR2 SVGAGI. This CDR3 is 18 amino acids long. Deletions cut 0 bases from V and 0 bases from J, with 17 bases between. The chain's CDR3 is CASSYSRDGYKMNTEAFF. The CDR3 region has the DNA TGTGCCAGCAGTTACTCCCGTGATGGATATAAGATGAACACTGAAGCTTTCTTT.

This clonotype occurred many times. This sequence joins TRBV9 and TRBJ2-1; 10 positions match TRBD1. CDR3 length: 15 amino acids. V shed 1 base and J 6 bases; nucleotides not matched to a gene: 4. Germline CDR1 reads SGDLS; CDR2 reads YYNGEE. In DNA form, the CDR3 reads TGTGCCAGCAGCGTATTGGGGACAGGGGTCAATGAGCAGTTCTTC. This translates into CASSVLGTGVNEQFF.